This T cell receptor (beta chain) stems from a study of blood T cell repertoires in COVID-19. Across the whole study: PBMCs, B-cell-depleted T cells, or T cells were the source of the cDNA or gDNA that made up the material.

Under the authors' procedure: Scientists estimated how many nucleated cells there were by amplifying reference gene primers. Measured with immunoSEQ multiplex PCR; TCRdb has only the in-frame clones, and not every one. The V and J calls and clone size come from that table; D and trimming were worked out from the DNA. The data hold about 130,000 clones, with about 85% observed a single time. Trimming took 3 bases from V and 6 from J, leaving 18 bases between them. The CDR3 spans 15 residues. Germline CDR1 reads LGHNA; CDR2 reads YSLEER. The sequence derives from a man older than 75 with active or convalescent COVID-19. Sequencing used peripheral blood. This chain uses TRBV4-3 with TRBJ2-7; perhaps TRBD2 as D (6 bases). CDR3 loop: CASSQAGTYSSEQYF. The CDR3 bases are TGCGCCAGCAGCCAGGCCGGGACTTACTCGTCCGAGCAGTACTTC.